This is a list of T cell receptor beta chains from one sample in a study of blood T cell repertoires in COVID-19. The assay was immunoSEQ multiplex PCR, and TCRdb's table has in-frame clones only and misses some. The table lists about 250,000 clones, roughly nine tenths of them singletons, with roughly 3% in the top ten. The sample consisted of peripheral blood. These receptors came from a man aged 18 to 30 with active or convalescent COVID-19. CDR3s include the opening cysteine and the closing phenylalanine or tryptophan. Fields, in order: J gene, clone size, D gene, V gene, CDR3 DNA, CDR3 protein. D genes are given only for firm matches. Expanded clones get a size class; other rows say once, few or many, or leave the size out.

TRBJ2-5 . TRBD1 TRBV6-2/TRBV6-3 TGTGCCAGCAGTTACCCTCCCTCCCCGACAGGGCGAACGGAGACCCAGTACTTC CASSYPPSPTGRTETQYF
TRBJ2-1 . . TRBV25-1 TGTGCCAGCAGTGGGGGGGTTAGCTCCTACAATGAGCAGTTCTTC CASSGGVSSYNEQFF
TRBJ2-1 once . TRBV9 TGTGCCAGCAGCCATCGAGGATACAATGAGCAGTTCTTC CASSHRGYNEQFF
TRBJ2-7 . . TRBV6-5 TGTGCCAGCAGTTACAGAAGGAGCTCCTACGAGCAGTACTTC CASSYRRSSYEQYF
TRBJ2-7 once TRBD1 TRBV2 TGTGCCAGCAGTGAAGAGGACAGGGAAAACTACGAGCAGTACTTC CASSEEDRENYEQYF
TRBJ1-4 . TRBD1 TRBV3-1/TRBV3-2 TGTGCCAGCAGCCAAAGGACAGGAGCAACTAATGAAAAACTGTTTTTT CASSQRTGATNEKLFF
TRBJ2-2 . . TRBV9 TGTGCCAGCAGCGTCCGGGACTGGGACACCGGGGAGCTGTTTTTT CASSVRDWDTGELFF
TRBJ2-2 . TRBD1 TRBV2 TGTGCCAGCAGGAGGGGCGGAGGCCAGGGACAGCATTACACCGGGGAGCTGTTTTTT CASRRGGGQGQHYTGELFF
TRBJ1-4 . TRBD1 TRBV19 TGTGCCAGTAGTACAAATTTCGGGACAGGGCCCGAAAAACTGTTTTTT CASSTNFGTGPEKLFF
TRBJ1-2 . . TRBV24-1 TGTGCCACCAGTGATTTCTACTATGGCTACACCTTC CATSDFYYGYTF
TRBJ1-1 . . TRBV9 TGTGCCAGCAGCGTAGGGGACGTGCGGGGCACTGAAGCTTTCTTT CASSVGDVRGTEAFF
TRBJ2-7 . TRBD1 TRBV15 TGTGCCACCAGCAGAAGATCGGGGGGACAGGGGTTCTACGAGCAGTACTTC CATSRRSGGQGFYEQYF
TRBJ2-5 . . TRBV15 TGTGCCACCAGCCTCACTTTTTTGGACAGCCAAGAGACCCAGTACTTC CATSLTFLDSQETQYF
TRBJ1-2 . . TRBV10-2 TGCGCCAGCAGTGAGGTCTCTGTTAACTATGGCTACACCTTC CASSEVSVNYGYTF
TRBJ2-1 . . TRBV5-4 TGTGCCAGCAGCCCGCCTATGGGACTTAACAATGAGCAGTTCTTC CASSPPMGLNNEQFF
TRBJ2-5 . . TRBV5-5 TGTGCCAGCAGTCAAAGTGGGGCGCGTGAGACCCAGTACTTC CASSQSGARETQYF
TRBJ2-3 . . TRBV12-5 TGTGCTAGTGGTCTAATCACCGGGACATACAGCACAGATACGCAGTATTTT CASGLITGTYSTDTQYF
TRBJ1-1 . TRBD1 TRBV27 TGTGCCAGCAGGACAGGGGCAGGGAGAACTGAAGCTTTCTTT CASRTGAGRTEAFF